The 32 T cell receptor beta chains in this list originate from one sample, sequenced in a study of blood T cell repertoires in COVID-19. Some clones are missing from TCRdb's copy, which holds only in-frame ones; the method was immunoSEQ multiplex PCR. The table has over 150,000 clones, roughly 84% seen once. Sequenced material: peripheral blood. Receptor source: an older woman with COVID-19, enrolled during active disease.

V usage is TRBV10-3 and J usage is TRBJ1-1; no reliable D call. This CDR3 contains 14 residues. The germline CDR1 and CDR2 sequences are ENHRY and SYGVKD. Trimming took 6 bases from V and 3 from J, leaving 14 bases between them. CDR3 nucleotide sequence: TGTGCCATCAGCGCCCGGGGTGGTGACACTGAAGCTTTCTTT. This codes for CAISARGGDTEAFF.

The rearrangement uses TRBV19 and TRBJ2-3; possibly TRBD2 for D (6 bases). Germline assignment: CDR1 LNHDA and CDR2 SQIVND (reference sequence). The CDR3 length is 15 residues. V was trimmed by 3 bases and J by 6 bases, leaving 16 bases between them. The CDR3 here is CASSMRLGLADTQYF. The DNA of the CDR3 is TGTGCCAGTAGTATGAGACTAGGGCTGGCGGATACGCAGTATTTT.

J is TRBJ1-5 and V is TRBV9, with 7 positions matching TRBD1. The length of the CDR3 is 14 residues. The germline V gene encodes CDR1 SGDLS and CDR2 YYNGEE. V trimming: 3 bases; J trimming: 2 bases; junction bases outside the gene matches: 2. The CDR3 DNA reads TGTGCCAGCAGCGGGACAGGAGGCAATCAGCCCCAGCATTTT. Amino acids: CASSGTGGNQPQHF.

The chain combines TRBV6-5 with TRBJ2-2; D is ambiguous. Trimming took off 7 bases at V and 0 bases at J, with 9 bases between the two ends. This CDR3 has 14 amino acids. Germline V gene sequence: CDR1 MNHEY, CDR2 SVGAGI. The CDR3 here is CASKASANTGELFF. The CDR3 region has the DNA TGTGCCAGCAAAGCGTCCGCGAACACCGGGGAGCTGTTTTTT.

The V gene is TRBV18, the J gene TRBJ2-7, with 7 bases that match TRBD1. This CDR3 comprises 16 residues. Unmatched junction bases numbered 8, after V lost 3 bases and J lost 0 bases. Germline values: CDR1 KGHSH, CDR2 LQKENI. The CDR3 spells CASSPGLTGRSYEQYF. In DNA form, the CDR3 reads TGTGCCAGCTCACCTGGATTGACAGGGCGCTCCTACGAGCAGTACTTC.

This clone was seen just once. The genes are TRBV19 and TRBJ1-1; 7 nucleotides line up with TRBD1. CDR1 is LNHDA, CDR2 SQIVND, per germline (reference sequence). The CDR3 is 13 amino acids. V gave up 7 bases and J gave up 8 bases; unmatched junction bases: 10. Here the CDR3 DNA reads TGTGCCAGTATGAGAAGAACAGGGGAAGAAGCTTTCTTT. Translated, it gives CASMRRTGEEAFF.

V is TRBV5-1 and J is TRBJ1-1; D remains ambiguous. V was cut by 4 bases and J by 5 bases, with 12 bases left in between. The germline V gene has CDR1 SGHRS and CDR2 YFSETQ. This CDR3 contains 13 residues. CDR3 DNA: TGCGCCAGCAGCGCAGGCTGGAGGACTGAAGCTTTCTTT. Translated: CASSAGWRTEAFF.

V and J are TRBV5-1 and TRBJ1-3; 9 nucleotides align to TRBD1. The CDR3 sequence is 15 residues long. The ends lost 4 bases at V and 4 bases at J; junction bases unmatched: 6. Germline V gives CDR1 SGHRS, CDR2 YFSETQ. CDR3: CASSTRTGVGNTIYF. The CDR3 nucleotides read TGCGCCAGCAGCACACGGACAGGGGTGGGAAACACCATATATTTT.

V gene TRBV27 combines with J gene TRBJ1-6; D uncertain. From germline, CDR1 is MNHEY and CDR2 SMNVEV (reference sequence). This CDR3 has 14 amino acids. Deletions cut 3 bases from V and 4 bases from J, with 7 bases between. The CDR3 protein is CASSFQDYNSPLHF. The CDR3 DNA follows: TGTGCCAGCAGTTTCCAGGATTATAATTCACCCCTCCACTTT.

This sequence joins TRBV3-1 (or the pseudogene TRBV3-2) and TRBJ2-1, with unresolved D. This CDR3 is built from 14 residues. Trimming took 0 bases from V and 7 from J, leaving 10 bases between them. CDR1 and CDR2 (germline): LGHDT, YNNKEL (reference sequence). CDR3 DNA sequence: TGTGCCAGCAGCCAAGATCCACAACTAAATGAGCAGTTCTTC. It yields the protein CASSQDPQLNEQFF.

This chain connects TRBV6-5 to TRBJ1-2; 8 bases map to TRBD1. Germline V gives CDR1 MNHEY, CDR2 SVGAGI. Unmatched junction bases numbered 3, after V lost 4 bases and J lost 5 bases. The CDR3 is 13 residues long. The CDR3 bases are TGTGCCAGCAGTTGGGACAGGTCTTATGGCTACACCTTC. Translated, it gives CASSWDRSYGYTF.

This clone appeared a few times. This chain joins TRBV5-4 and TRBJ2-3, with 8 nucleotides matching TRBD2. V lost 4 bases, J lost 3 bases, and 10 bases stayed unmatched. CDR1 and CDR2 (germline): SGHNT, YYREEE (reference sequence). The CDR3 consists of 16 residues. CDR3 in DNA: TGTGCCAGCAGCCCGGGACTAGTTAGTGGGACAGATACGCAGTATTTT. As protein: CASSPGLVSGTDTQYF. Full variable domain (outside the CDR3, taken from reference TRBV5-4 and TRBJ2-3): ETGVTQSPTHLIKTRGQQVTLRCSSQSGHNTVSWYQQALGQGPQFIFQYYREEENGRGNFPPRFSGLQFPNYSSELNVNALELDDSALYLCASSPGLVSGTDTQYFGPGTRLTVL.

The chain carries TRBV21-1 and TRBJ1-1. TRBV21-1 is a documented pseudogene. The CDR3 totals 18 residues. The CDR3 region is CASSKGGVGGVPNTEAFF. Written as DNA, the CDR3 is TGTGCCAGCAGCAAAGGGGGTGTGGGGGGGGTCCCCAACACTGAAGCTTTCTTT.

The J gene is TRBJ1-6, the V gene TRBV6-5, with D unresolved. The V end lost 5 bases, the J end lost 9 bases, and 14 bases lay between the germline ends. Germline V gives CDR1 MNHEY, CDR2 SVGAGI. This CDR3 region has 14 residues. CDR3 coding DNA: TGTGCCAGCAGTCCCCGCGGTGATCGTTCACCCCTCCACTTT. It specifies CASSPRGDRSPLHF.

This clone was observed a single time. The V and J genes are TRBV18 and TRBJ2-7; 9 nucleotides line up with TRBD2. This CDR3 is built from 14 residues. Germline V lookup: CDR1 KGHSH, CDR2 LQKENI. The V gene end was trimmed by 6 bases and the J gene end by 2 bases; junction bases not matched to a gene: 5. Written as DNA, the CDR3 is TGTGCCAGCTCCGAAGCGGGAGGACCCTACGAGCAGTACTTC. The encoded protein is CASSEAGGPYEQYF.

CDR3 sequence (DNA): TGTGCCACCAGCAGAGATCCAGGGGGAAGTTGGAACTATGGCTACACCTTC. It translates to CATSRDPGGSWNYGYTF. This chain joins TRBV15 and TRBJ1-2; 7 bases are shared with TRBD1. The germline CDR1 and CDR2 sequences are LNHNV and YYDKDF (reference sequence). CDR3 size: 17 residues. V lost 0 bases and J lost 2; bases outside the gene matches: 9.

The rearrangement uses TRBV18 and TRBJ1-3; D call uncertain. Germline CDR1 reads KGHSH; CDR2 reads LQKENI. The V end was cut by 3 bases, the J end by 0 bases, with 15 bases between. CDR3 size: 17 residues. CDR3 bases: TGTGCCAGCTCACCCCTTCCTCCGGGAAGCTCTGGAAACACCATATATTTT. Amino acid sequence: CASSPLPPGSSGNTIYF.

This clone appeared once. The chain links TRBV30 to TRBJ1-1; D perhaps matches TRBD1 (5 bases). The CDR3 runs 12 residues. Germline V lookup: CDR1 GTSNPN, CDR2 SVGIG (reference sequence). V lost 1 base and J 4 bases, leaving 7 bases between the germline ends. CDR3 residues: CAWSEGITEAFF. As DNA, the CDR3 is TGTGCCTGGAGTGAGGGGATCACTGAAGCTTTCTTT.

V and J are TRBV12-3 or TRBV12-4 and TRBJ1-3; D is unresolved. The CDR3 spans 13 residues. V lost 7 bases and J lost 4, with 11 bases in between. In nucleotides, the CDR3 is TGTGCCAGCATTTCGAGTCGGGGAAACACCATATATTTT. Amino acids: CASISSRGNTIYF.

This chain uses TRBV12-3 or TRBV12-4 with TRBJ2-7; D might be TRBD1 (6 bases). The V and J ends lost 4 bases and 4 bases respectively, with 8 bases between them. This CDR3 spans 12 amino acids. The CDR3 DNA is TGTGCCAGCAGTTACGGACAGTACGAGCAGTACTTC. It specifies CASSYGQYEQYF.

This rearrangement joins TRBV6-4 to TRBJ2-1; TRBD2 matches 7 bases. This CDR3 spans 16 amino acids. Unmatched junction bases numbered 15, after V lost 6 bases and J lost 7 bases. Germline V lookup: CDR1 MRHNA, CDR2 SNTAGT. The CDR3 spells CASSTVGGGPRNEQFF. The DNA of the CDR3 is TGTGCCAGCAGCACCGTTGGGGGAGGGCCCAGGAATGAGCAGTTCTTC.

V usage is TRBV5-6 and J usage is TRBJ2-2; 7 nucleotides line up with TRBD2. V lost 1 base, J lost 3 bases, and 3 bases stayed unmatched. In germline, CDR1 is SGHDT, CDR2 YYEEEE. The CDR3 runs to 15 residues. The CDR3 here is CASSLLAGDTGELFF. DNA of the CDR3: TGTGCCAGCAGCTTGTTGGCGGGAGACACCGGGGAGCTGTTTTTT.

This clone was seen only a few times. J is TRBJ2-7 and V is TRBV7-8; 12 bases agree with TRBD2. The CDR3 loop spans 17 amino acids. Germline V gives CDR1 SGHVS, CDR2 FQNEAQ. V was pared by 4 bases and J by 4 bases, with 11 bases of the junction left unmatched. CDR3 DNA: TGTGCCAGCAGCTCTCAGGGGGCTAGCGGGAGGGGATACGAGCAGTACTTC. As protein: CASSSQGASGRGYEQYF.

This chain links TRBV19 with TRBJ2-2; 12 nucleotides line up with TRBD2. The V gene end was trimmed by 2 bases and the J gene end by 6 bases; junction bases not matched to a gene: 4. Germline CDR1 and CDR2: LNHDA and SQIVND (reference sequence). The CDR3 is 16 amino acids. In nucleotides, the CDR3 is TGTGCCAGTAGTATACAGCTAGCGGGGGGGCCCGGGGAGCTGTTTTTT. Protein: CASSIQLAGGPGELFF.

The gene calls are TRBV7-8 and TRBJ1-5; tentative D call: TRBD1 (6 bases). The germline V gene has CDR1 SGHVS and CDR2 FQNEAQ. This CDR3 comprises 16 residues. Trimming stripped 6 bases from V and 2 bases from J, with 17 bases between. The CDR3, as DNA: TGTGCCAGCAGGCTAGGGGGGGGTATGGGCAATCAGCCCCAGCATTTT. Encoded protein: CASRLGGGMGNQPQHF.

The chain joins TRBV2 to TRBJ1-1; no definite D call. Trimming removed 6 bases from V and 1 base from J, with 6 bases in between. The CDR3 runs 12 residues. The germline CDR1 and CDR2 sequences are SNHLY and FYNNEI. Written as DNA, the CDR3 is TGTGCCAGCAGGGGCGCGAACACTGAAGCTTTCTTT. Translating it yields CASRGANTEAFF. Complete variable domain (other parts from reference TRBV2 and TRBJ1-1): EPEVTQTPSHQVTQMGQEVILRCVPISNHLYFYWYRQILGQKVEFLVSFYNNEISEKSEIFDDQFSVERPDGSNFTLKIRSTKLEDSAMYFCASRGANTEAFFGQGTRLTVV.

The rearrangement joins TRBV30 to TRBJ1-1, with D possibly matching TRBD1 (5 bases). The germline CDR1 and CDR2 sequences are GTSNPN and SVGIG (reference sequence). With 2 bases removed from V and 1 base from J, the gap between germline ends came to 8 bases. This CDR3 comprises 13 residues. The CDR3 DNA is TGTGCCTGGAGTCCTGACAGGAACACTGAAGCTTTCTTT. Translating gives CAWSPDRNTEAFF.

The rearrangement links TRBV9 to TRBJ1-2; D remains unclear. Germline values: CDR1 SGDLS, CDR2 YYNGEE. The CDR3 has 13 residues. Trimming removed 4 bases at V and 4 bases at J, with 11 bases between. The DNA of the CDR3 is TGTGCCAGCAGCCCCATGGGCCGCTATGGCTACACCTTC. Translating it yields CASSPMGRYGYTF. The full variable domain, its missing parts supplied by reference TRBV9 and TRBJ1-2, is DSGVTQTPKHLITATGQRVTLRCSPRSGDLSVYWYQQSLDQGLQFLIQYYNGEERAKGNILERFSAQQFPDLHSELNLSSLELGDSALYFCASSPMGRYGYTFGSGTRLTVV.

The rearrangement joins TRBV6-6 to TRBJ1-2; the match to TRBD1 covers 7 bases. The J segment lost 4 bases and the V segment lost 4 bases, leaving 9 bases of the junction unmatched. The CDR3 extends over 15 amino acids. Germline values: CDR1 MNHNY, CDR2 SVGAGI (reference sequence). Here the CDR3 reads CASSSLGTASYGYTF. The CDR3, as DNA: TGTGCCAGCAGTTCCCTTGGGACAGCTAGCTATGGCTACACCTTC.

This chain links TRBV2 with TRBJ1-1, with D hard to call. V lost 5 bases, J lost 3 bases, and 10 bases lay in between. The CDR3 sequence is 13 residues long. The V gene's germline CDR1 is SNHLY and CDR2 FYNNEI. The CDR3 protein is CASSPDWDTEAFF. The CDR3 DNA is TGTGCCAGCAGTCCGGACTGGGACACTGAAGCTTTCTTT. Complete variable domain (other parts from reference TRBV2 and TRBJ1-1): EPEVTQTPSHQVTQMGQEVILRCVPISNHLYFYWYRQILGQKVEFLVSFYNNEISEKSEIFDDQFSVERPDGSNFTLKIRSTKLEDSAMYFCASSPDWDTEAFFGQGTRLTVV.

The J gene is TRBJ2-7, the V gene TRBV7-9; 8 bases line up with TRBD2. Trimming took 4 bases from V and 5 from J; bases not matched to a gene: 1. The CDR3 has 12 residues. Germline V gene sequence: CDR1 SEHNR, CDR2 FQNEAQ (reference sequence). This CDR3 is CASSSGRDEQYF. CDR3 in DNA: TGTGCCAGCAGCTCCGGGAGGGACGAGCAGTACTTC. The variable domain in full, with the rest retrieved from reference TRBV7-9 and TRBJ2-7, is DTGVSQNPRHKITKRGQNVTFRCDPISEHNRLYWYRQTLGQGPEFLTYFQNEAQLEKSRLLSDRFSAERPKGSFSTLEIQRTEQGDSAMYLCASSSGRDEQYFGPGTRLTVT.

The rearrangement links TRBV6-5 to TRBJ1-1; D perhaps matches TRBD1 (6 bases). The CDR3 sequence is 13 residues long. V was trimmed by 5 bases and J by 7 bases, leaving 14 bases between them. Germline V gives CDR1 MNHEY, CDR2 SVGAGI. The chain's CDR3 is CASSPGGNNEAFF. DNA of the CDR3: TGTGCCAGCAGTCCGGGGGGCAATAATGAAGCTTTCTTT.